The T cell receptor beta chain described here comes from a study of human T cells and chemical hapten exposure. The CDR3 extends over 14 amino acids. V lost 0 bases and J 8 bases, leaving 11 bases between the germline ends. Germline assignment: CDR1 KGHSH and CDR2 LQKENI. Specified time point: patch test 3, about 24 weeks after DPC sensitization. Treatment denoted: therapeutic diphenylcyclopropenone sensitization with weekly scalp DPC. TCRdb recomputed calls from the RACE reads with MiXCR, one row per CDR3 protein. The sample contains roughly 130,000 distinct CDR3 sequences, roughly 12% of which appear only once. This clonotype was picked up many times.

The V and J genes are TRBV18 and TRBJ2-1; D remains ambiguous. The sequence derives from a woman in her fifties or sixties with alopecia areata. Some clones in this sample may be carry-over from other donors' samples. Sample: whole blood, taken in connection with sensitization to the hapten diphenylcyclopropenone (DPC). The CDR3 DNA sequence: TGTGCCAGCTCACCACCGTCCAGGATCTATGAGCAGTTCTTC. Encoded protein: CASSPPSRIYEQFF.